Many counts were recorded for the clone carrying this T cell receptor (beta chain). The data derive from a study of regulatory T cells in long-lasting Graves disease. Trimming at V came to 5 bases and at J to 6 bases, leaving 8 bases not matched to a gene. The CDR3 has 16 residues. Germline loops: CDR1 MDHEN, CDR2 SYDVKM. Time point denoted: newly diagnosed GD, antithyroid drugs for less than 3 months. The TCR library was prepared using RNA isolated from PBMCs. Construction of TCR beta libraries relied on iRepertoire HTBI primers and on Arm-PCR targeting CDR3 regions. In the authors' methods: Overall, samples carried approximately 56 TRBV and about 15 TRBJ segments. TCRdb reprocessed the multiplex PCR reads with MiXCR, giving one entry per CDR3 protein. V and J calls and clone size were set by TCRdb, not the authors. This sample yields over 500,000 distinct CDR3 sequences, of which roughly 15% are seen a single time; about 11% belongs to the top ten.

These data were also filed under a second study, of T cells in Graves' hyperthyroidism and ophthalmopathy.

The starting material was peripheral blood mononuclear cells (PBMCs), obtained at new diagnosis, from a patient treated with antithyroid drugs. The sequence was obtained from a man aged 18-30 years with Graves disease. The chain couples TRBV28 to TRBJ1-5, with TRBD1 identical over 12 bases. The CDR3, as DNA: TGTGCCAGCAGTCTACCGGGACAGGGGGCGGTTCAGCCCCAGCATTTT. Translating gives CASSLPGQGAVQPQHF. The full variable domain, in which reference TRBV28 and TRBJ1-5 provide the parts outside the CDR3, is DVKVTQSSRYLVKRTGEKVFLECVQDMDHENMFWYRQDPGLGLRLIYFSYDVKMKEKGDIPEGYSVSREKKERFSLILESASTNQTSMYLCASSLPGQGAVQPQHFGDGTRLSIL.